One sample yielded the 12 T cell receptor beta chains listed below, sequenced in a study of read filtering for tumor transcriptome and immune sequencing. This library used roughly 400 ng RNA and molecular barcoded adaptors spanning alpha/delta and beta/gamma chains. TCRdb fed the reads into MiXCR, producing one record per CDR3 protein. The sample lists over 50,000 distinct CDR3 sequences; approximately 18% were seen once. Material: a population of CD138-negative cells sorted from bone marrow. The receptors here all came from a donor over 35 with multiple myeloma.

Details on this clonotype: With only one base between it and a far larger clone, this is likely a read error. The J gene is TRBJ2-7, the V gene TRBV3-2; TRBD1 is the table's D call and was not checked against the DNA. TRBV3-2 is given as a pseudogene. The CDR3 totals 14 residues. In DNA form, the CDR3 reads TGTGCCAACAGCCTAGGCCGGGGGACCTACGAGCAGTACTTC. Residues: CANSLGRGTYEQYF.

Concerning this clonotype itself: With only one base between it and a far larger clone, this is likely a read error. V usage is TRBV20-1 and J usage is TRBJ1-6; the match to TRBD1 covers 12 bases. The germline gives CDR1 DFQATT, CDR2 SNEGSKA (reference sequence). The CDR3 has 16 amino acids. DNA of the CDR3: TGCAGTGCTTTCCACATAACCGGGACAGGGGGCACTGAAGCTCTCTTT. It encodes CSAFHITGTGGTEALF.

This clonotype has ten or more counts. The chain links TRBV4-1 to TRBJ2-7; 10 nucleotides agree with TRBD2. In germline, CDR1 is MGHRA, CDR2 YSYEKL. Germline trimming cut 0 bases from V and 4 bases from J; bases unmatched to any gene: 12. The CDR3 consists of 18 residues. CDR3 nucleotides: TGCGCCAGCAGCCAAGAAGCCTCCCGGACTAGCGGATTATACGAGCAGTACTTC. Encoded protein: CASSQEASRTSGLYEQYF.

This chain connects TRBV30 to TRBJ1-5; D gene ambiguous. Germline CDR1 is GTSNPN and CDR2 is SVGIG (reference sequence). The V end was cut by 1 base, the J end by 5 bases, with 9 bases between. The CDR3 is 13 residues long. DNA for the CDR3: TGTGCCTGGAGTGAGAACCACTATCAGCCCCAGCATTTT. This codes for CAWSENHYQPQHF. The whole variable domain, filled in from reference TRBV30 and TRBJ1-5, reads SQTIHQWPATLVQPVGSPLSLECTVEGTSNPNLYWYRQAAGRGLQLLFYSVGIGQISSEVPQNLSASRPQDRQFILSSKKLLLSDSGFYLCAWSENHYQPQHFGDGTRLSIL.

Note on this clonotype: A single base is all that separates this from a far larger clone, so a read error is likely. This chain connects TRBV3-2 to TRBJ2-7; the table's D call TRBD1 went unverified against the DNA. TRBV3-2 is recorded as a pseudogene. CDR3 length: 14 residues. CDR3 nucleotides: TGTGTCAGCAGCCTAGGCCGGGGGACCTACGAGCAGTACTTC. Its protein product is CVSSLGRGTYEQYF.

This clonotype was observed a handful of times. A much larger clone lies one base from this, so it may be a read error. The conserved closing phenylalanine or tryptophan is absent in this CDR3, likely reflecting a read error. The chain combines TRBV3-1 with TRBJ2-7; weak D call: TRBD2 (6 bases). Germline loops: CDR1 LGHDT, CDR2 YNNKEL (reference sequence). The V gene lost 1 base and the J gene lost 0 bases, with 13 bases spanning the gap. The length of the CDR3 is 16 residues. Here the CDR3 reads CASSQGPSSASYEQYI. As DNA, the CDR3 is TGTGCCAGCAGCCAAGGACCTTCTAGCGCCTCCTACGAGCAGTACATC.

The table lists this clonotype with many counts. The rearrangement links TRBV2 to TRBJ2-2; tentatively, D is TRBD2 (6 bases). This CDR3 is 14 amino acids long. The germline V gene encodes CDR1 SNHLY and CDR2 FYNNEI. V was cut by 4 bases and J by 6 bases, with 12 bases left in between. The chain's CDR3 is CASSGRLDPGELFF. The DNA of the CDR3 is TGTGCCAGCAGTGGGCGACTAGATCCCGGGGAGCTGTTTTTT. The full variable domain, rest sourced from reference TRBV2 and TRBJ2-2, is EPEVTQTPSHQVTQMGQEVILRCVPISNHLYFYWYRQILGQKVEFLVSFYNNEISEKSEIFDDQFSVERPDGSNFTLKIRSTKLEDSAMYFCASSGRLDPGELFFGEGSRLTVL.

This clonotype was counted ten times or more. The chain employs TRBV10-3 and TRBJ2-5; TRBD2 matches 9 bases. The V gene's germline CDR1 is ENHRY and CDR2 SYGVKD. The CDR3 consists of 15 residues. The junction had 4 bases not matched to a gene; V was cut back by 2 bases and J by 3 bases. The CDR3 is CAISEGRLAEETQYF. CDR3 in DNA: TGTGCCATCAGTGAGGGCCGACTAGCGGAAGAGACCCAGTACTTC.

This clonotype was found many times. The chain carries TRBV2 and TRBJ1-5; 8 bases agree with TRBD1. V was clipped by 6 bases and J by 2 bases; unmatched bases: 6. CDR1 SNHLY and CDR2 FYNNEI come from the germline V gene. The CDR3 spans 15 residues. The CDR3 sequence: CASSHTQGGNQPQHF. CDR3 nucleotides: TGTGCCAGCAGCCACACACAGGGGGGCAATCAGCCCCAGCATTTT.

There are many counts of this clonotype. The genes are TRBV4-1 and TRBJ2-1; 16 bases agree with TRBD2. Unmatched junction bases numbered 9, after V lost 4 bases and J lost 9 bases. Germline CDR1 and CDR2: MGHRA and YSYEKL. The CDR3 consists of 17 residues. CDR3 loop: CASSLKGLAGGPSEQFF. CDR3 in DNA: TGCGCCAGCAGCCTCAAGGGACTAGCGGGGGGGCCCAGTGAGCAGTTCTTC.

There are many counts of this clonotype. The chain links TRBV29-1 to TRBJ1-2; a weak D match, TRBD1 (5 bases). CDR1 SQVTM and CDR2 ANQGSEA come from the germline V gene. The V gene lost 4 bases and the J gene lost 3 bases, with 9 bases spanning the gap. This CDR3 spans 12 amino acids. The DNA of the CDR3 is TGCAGCGTTGGGCAGGGCCACTATGGCTACACCTTC. Translating gives CSVGQGHYGYTF. The whole variable domain, remainder taken from reference TRBV29-1 and TRBJ1-2, is SAVISQKPSRDICQRGTSLTIQCQVDSQVTMMFWYRQQPGQSLTLIATANQGSEATYESGFVIDKFPISRPNLTFSTLTVSNMSPEDSSIYLCSVGQGHYGYTFGSGTRLTVV.

Notes on this clonotype: A single base separates this from a much larger clone, so it may be a read error. J is TRBJ2-3 and V is TRBV5-5; D is possibly TRBD1 or TRBD2 (5 bases each). The CDR3 loop spans 16 amino acids. Germline assignment: CDR1 SGHKS and CDR2 YYEKEE (reference sequence). The CDR3 nucleotides read TGTGCCAGCACCAACCTCTACGGGGCTAGCACAGGTACGCAGTATTTT. It yields the protein CASTNLYGASTGTQYF.